The 21 T cell receptor beta chains presented below share a single source sample, sequenced in a study of T cell changes during pregnancy in multiple sclerosis. Sequencing was performed with immunoSEQ multiplex PCR; in TCRdb, only in-frame clones are kept and a portion is missing. Among approximately 63,000 clones listed, approximately 92% were seen once. The sequencing used peripheral blood, collected in the third trimester of pregnancy. The source is a female donor in good health, enrolled as a control in a pregnancy study.

The chain has TRBV4-2 and TRBJ2-1; TRBD2 is a possible D gene (5 bases). The CDR3 covers 12 residues. With 11 bases removed from V and 6 bases from J, the gap between germline ends came to 14 bases. CDR1 is LGHNA, CDR2 YNFKEQ, per germline. The CDR3 DNA follows: TGTGCCGTCGAGGGCCCTGTCAATGAGCAGTTCTTC. Its protein product is CAVEGPVNEQFF.

The chain carries TRBV9 and TRBJ1-2; 9 bases match TRBD1. The CDR3 runs 16 residues. Losses at the gene ends were 3 bases for V and 3 bases for J; bases not matched to a gene: 9. Germline V lookup: CDR1 SGDLS, CDR2 YYNGEE. The CDR3 DNA reads TGTGCCAGCAGCGCAACTACAGGGGGCGTGGACTATGGCTACACCTTC. This gives the protein CASSATTGGVDYGYTF. Full variable domain (outside the CDR3, taken from reference TRBV9 and TRBJ1-2): DSGVTQTPKHLITATGQRVTLRCSPRSGDLSVYWYQQSLDQGLQFLIQYYNGEERAKGNILERFSAQQFPDLHSELNLSSLELGDSALYFCASSATTGGVDYGYTFGSGTRLTVV.

The rearrangement uses TRBV27 and TRBJ2-5; tentatively, D is TRBD2 (5 bases). This CDR3 has 13 amino acids. V dropped 6 bases and J dropped 5 bases, with 13 bases sitting between them. Germline V lookup: CDR1 MNHEY, CDR2 SMNVEV (reference sequence). CDR3 sequence: CASSREGRETQYF. The CDR3 DNA follows: TGTGCCAGCAGCCGTGAGGGCAGGGAGACCCAGTACTTC.

The rearrangement joins TRBV27 to TRBJ2-5; D is possibly TRBD1 (6 bases). This CDR3 contains 19 residues. Germline CDR1 is MNHEY and CDR2 is SMNVEV (reference sequence). V was cut by 6 bases and J by 1 base, with 27 bases left in between. The CDR3 nucleotides are TGTGCCAGCAGCCGATGGGAGATGGGCGAGACAGGAGCCCAAGAGACCCAGTACTTC. Its protein product is CASSRWEMGETGAQETQYF.

A single count supports this clone. The chain carries TRBV2 and TRBJ2-1; D might be TRBD2 (5 bases). Germline CDR1 and CDR2: SNHLY and FYNNEI. Trimming cost V 9 bases and J 0 bases, with 15 bases left between them. This CDR3 comprises 15 residues. CDR3 region: CASTTQRSSYNEQFF. The CDR3 DNA reads TGTGCCAGTACTACTCAGCGGAGCTCCTACAATGAGCAGTTCTTC. Full variable domain (remainder filled in from reference TRBV2 and TRBJ2-1): EPEVTQTPSHQVTQMGQEVILRCVPISNHLYFYWYRQILGQKVEFLVSFYNNEISEKSEIFDDQFSVERPDGSNFTLKIRSTKLEDSAMYFCASTTQRSSYNEQFFGPGTRLTVL.

V is TRBV5-1 and J is TRBJ2-1; tentative D call: TRBD1 (5 bases). V dropped 7 bases and J dropped 3 bases, with 14 bases sitting between them. The CDR3 contains 14 residues. CDR1 and CDR2 from the germline V gene are SGHRS and YFSETQ. CDR3 in amino acids: CASEPGQGYNEQFF. CDR3 DNA: TGCGCCAGCGAACCGGGTCAGGGCTACAATGAGCAGTTCTTC.

The chain links TRBV27 to TRBJ2-1; D might be TRBD2 (6 bases). The germline V gene has CDR1 MNHEY and CDR2 SMNVEV (reference sequence). The CDR3 is made up of 18 amino acids. V was clipped by 6 bases and J by 3 bases, with 24 bases between them. CDR3 amino acids: CASRFIAVGMGVYNEQFF. CDR3 sequence (DNA): TGTGCCAGCAGATTCATAGCGGTGGGGATGGGGGTCTACAATGAGCAGTTCTTC.

The rearrangement links TRBV7-2 to TRBJ2-1; D is unclear. The ends were cut back, 4 bases at V and 6 bases at J, with 13 bases in the middle. This CDR3 region has 14 residues. CDR1 is SGHTA and CDR2 is FQGNSA in the germline V gene. DNA of the CDR3: TGTGCCAGCAGCTCTAACCAGGTTGGCAATGAGCAGTTCTTC. Its translation: CASSSNQVGNEQFF.

The chain employs TRBV5-4 and TRBJ2-1; D unresolved. This CDR3 comprises 15 residues. Germline values: CDR1 SGHNT, CDR2 YYREEE (reference sequence). V was pared by 4 bases and J by 0 bases, with 11 bases between. CDR3 protein: CASSPSWSSYNEQFF. Here the CDR3 DNA reads TGTGCCAGCAGCCCAAGCTGGAGCTCCTACAATGAGCAGTTCTTC.

This clone was observed once. The rearrangement joins TRBV30 to TRBJ1-2; D remains ambiguous. V lost 4 bases, J lost 0 bases, and 9 bases lay in between. From germline, CDR1 is GTSNPN and CDR2 SVGIG (reference sequence). The CDR3 extends over 13 amino acids. DNA for the CDR3: TGTGCCTGGAAAATAGACACTAACTATGGCTACACCTTC. This sequence encodes CAWKIDTNYGYTF.

This clone appeared a single time. CDR3 sequence: CASSSIDTQYF. CDR3 DNA sequence: TGTGCCAGCAGCTCTATCGATACGCAGTATTTT. The rearrangement uses TRBV7-2 and TRBJ2-3; no clear D. CDR1 SGHTA and CDR2 FQGNSA come from the germline V gene. CDR3 length: 11 residues. The V end was cut by 4 bases, the J end by 6 bases, with 5 bases between.

V and J are TRBV5-5 and TRBJ2-5, with a tentative D call TRBD1 (6 bases). Germline assignment: CDR1 SGHKS and CDR2 YYEKEE (reference sequence). V was shortened by 3 bases and J by 5 bases, with 20 bases between the two germline ends. The CDR3 contains 16 residues. CDR3 DNA: TGTGCCAGCAGCTCCGAATGGCCAGGGGAGATGGAGACCCAGTACTTC. Its protein is CASSSEWPGEMETQYF.

The chain joins TRBV20-1 to TRBJ2-7; D is perhaps TRBD2 (5 bases). Trimming removed 4 bases at V and 2 bases at J, with 6 bases between. This CDR3 comprises 11 residues. Germline V CDR1 and CDR2: DFQATT, SNEGSKA (reference sequence). The CDR3 DNA sequence: TGCAGTGCTACGGAGGCCTACGAGCAGTACTTC. The encoded protein is CSATEAYEQYF.

A few counts support this clone. This chain links TRBV29-1 with TRBJ1-1; 10 bases map to TRBD1. CDR1 and CDR2 from the germline V gene are SQVTM and ANQGSEA. Losses at the gene ends were 7 bases for V and 2 bases for J; bases not matched to a gene: 4. The CDR3 has 13 residues. The CDR3 nucleotides are TGCAGCGGGGGACAGGGGATCAACACTGAAGCTTTCTTT. It encodes CSGGQGINTEAFF.

The chain combines TRBV19 with TRBJ2-7, with D tentatively TRBD1 (6 bases). Germline CDR1 and CDR2: LNHDA and SQIVND (reference sequence). V gave up 4 bases and J gave up 4 bases, with 17 bases separating them. The CDR3 has 15 amino acids. In nucleotides, the CDR3 is TGTGCCAGTAGTAACTCGGGACCAGGGGTGTACGAGCAGTACTTC. Its translation is CASSNSGPGVYEQYF.

This chain connects TRBV7-2 to TRBJ2-3; D gene uncertain. Germline loops: CDR1 SGHTA, CDR2 FQGNSA. The CDR3 contains 14 residues. V lost 3 bases and J 0 bases, leaving 7 bases between the germline ends. The CDR3 sequence is CASSFLTSTDTQYF. CDR3 sequence (DNA): TGTGCCAGCAGCTTCTTGACTAGCACAGATACGCAGTATTTT. The full variable domain, in which reference TRBV7-2 and TRBJ2-3 provide the parts outside the CDR3, is GAGVSQSPSNKVTEKGKDVELRCDPISGHTALYWYRQSLGQGLEFLIYFQGNSAPDKSGLPSDRFSAERTGGSVSTLTIQRTQQEDSAVYLCASSFLTSTDTQYFGPGTRLTVL.

The genes are TRBV7-8 and TRBJ1-6, with a weak D call TRBD1 (6 bases). V lost 4 bases to trimming and J lost 7 bases, with 11 bases between them. The CDR3 has 14 amino acids. In germline, CDR1 is SGHVS, CDR2 FQNEAQ. The CDR3 sequence: CASSWTAGNSPLHF. CDR3 in DNA: TGTGCCAGCAGCTGGACAGCTGGGAATTCACCCCTCCACTTT.

The J gene is TRBJ2-1, the V gene TRBV14; the match to TRBD2 covers 7 bases. The V segment lost 0 bases and the J segment 8 bases; nucleotides outside the gene matches: 10. This CDR3 has 16 amino acids. The germline CDR1 and CDR2 sequences are SGHDN and FVKESK. The CDR3 protein is CASSQEAGVWLDEQFF. CDR3 nucleotide sequence: TGTGCCAGCAGCCAAGAGGCGGGAGTATGGTTAGATGAGCAGTTCTTC.

This clone has a single count. Without the conserved terminal phenylalanine or tryptophan, this CDR3 likely stems from a read error. The DNA is omitted, as the CDR3 cannot be located on it reliably, and the CDR3 follows TCRdb's listing. J is TRBJ1-4 and V is TRBV7-3. With termini counted, the CDR3 has 10 amino acids. In germline, CDR1 is SGHTA, CDR2 FQGTGA. The CDR3 region is CASDSSGFWR.

This chain links TRBV9 with TRBJ1-1; weak D call: TRBD1 (5 bases). V lost 3 bases and J lost 5, with 11 bases in between. The germline V gene has CDR1 SGDLS and CDR2 YYNGEE. This CDR3 region has 13 residues. CDR3 amino acids: CASSEGSRTEAFF. CDR3 in DNA: TGTGCCAGCAGCGAGGGGTCGAGGACTGAAGCTTTCTTT.

The chain combines TRBV19 with TRBJ2-3; the match to TRBD2 covers 7 bases. The J segment lost 4 bases and the V segment lost 5 bases, leaving 18 bases of the junction unmatched. CDR1 and CDR2 from the germline V gene are LNHDA and SQIVND (reference sequence). This CDR3 has 18 amino acids. The CDR3 region is CASSASRVRREIPDTQYF. The CDR3 coding sequence is TGTGCCAGTAGTGCTAGCAGGGTTCGGCGGGAGATCCCAGATACGCAGTATTTT.